These T cell receptor beta chains were read from a single sample in a study of shared clonotypes between healthy human individuals. Sequencing was performed with immunoSEQ multiplex PCR; in TCRdb, only in-frame clones are kept and a portion is missing. The data hold roughly 2,000,000 clones, with approximately 95% observed a single time. Input material: naive CD8+ T cells sorted from blood. All receptors derive from a man aged 18 to 30 in good health. CDR3s include the opening cysteine and the closing phenylalanine or tryptophan. The order of the fields is CDR3 DNA, CDR3 protein, V gene, clone size, D gene, J gene. The D gene is left open where the match is weak. The size field is filled for only some rows; it gives once, few, many or a size class.

CDR3nt: TGTGCCAGCAGCGTAGATGCGGCGGGAGGAGGTACTTCTAACAATGAGCAGTTCTTC
CDR3aa: CASSVDAAGGGTSNNEQFF
v_gene: TRBV9
abundance: -
d_gene: TRBD2
j_gene: TRBJ2-1

CDR3nt: TGTGCCAGCAGGGTTGGTAGCGGGCCAGCCTACGAGCAGTACTTC
CDR3aa: CASRVGSGPAYEQYF
v_gene: TRBV11-2
abundance: -
d_gene: TRBD2
j_gene: TRBJ2-7

CDR3nt: TGTGCCAGCAGCTTATTATTCAAGGACGAGCAGTACTTC
CDR3aa: CASSLLFKDEQYF
v_gene: TRBV5-6
abundance: -
d_gene: -
j_gene: TRBJ2-7

CDR3nt: TGTGCCAGCAGCCAAGGCCTCCAAGAGACCCAGTACTTC
CDR3aa: CASSQGLQETQYF
v_gene: TRBV4-2
abundance: -
d_gene: -
j_gene: TRBJ2-5

CDR3nt: TGCGCCAGCAGCCAAGCGGCTAGCGGGGTCTTATACGAGCAGTACTTC
CDR3aa: CASSQAASGVLYEQYF
v_gene: TRBV4-1
abundance: -
d_gene: TRBD2
j_gene: TRBJ2-7

CDR3nt: TGTGCCAGCAGTACCCGGACCGAGGTCCAGGAGGGGCCCCAGCATTTT
CDR3aa: CASSTRTEVQEGPQHF
v_gene: TRBV27
abundance: once
d_gene: -
j_gene: TRBJ1-5

CDR3nt: TGCGCCAGCAGCCAAGAAACTAGCGGGTACTACGAGCAGTACTTC
CDR3aa: CASSQETSGYYEQYF
v_gene: TRBV4-3
abundance: -
d_gene: TRBD2
j_gene: TRBJ2-7

CDR3nt: TGTGCCAGTAGTATAGTCGGGACTAGCACCTACGAGCAGTACTTC
CDR3aa: CASSIVGTSTYEQYF
v_gene: TRBV19
abundance: once
d_gene: TRBD2
j_gene: TRBJ2-7

CDR3nt: TGTGCCAGCAGTACGAACACTGAAGCTTTCTTT
CDR3aa: CASSTNTEAFF
v_gene: TRBV2
abundance: -
d_gene: -
j_gene: TRBJ1-1

CDR3nt: TGCGCCAGCAGCTTGGGAGGGGATCAAGAGACCCAGTACTTC
CDR3aa: CASSLGGDQETQYF
v_gene: TRBV5-1
abundance: -
d_gene: -
j_gene: TRBJ2-5

CDR3nt: TGTGCCAGCAGTTTCACAGGGGGCATTTCCTACGAGCAGTACTTC
CDR3aa: CASSFTGGISYEQYF
v_gene: TRBV27
abundance: -
d_gene: TRBD1
j_gene: TRBJ2-7

CDR3nt: TGTGCCAGCAGCTTAGTCGAGGGTTCCTACGAGCAGTACTTC
CDR3aa: CASSLVEGSYEQYF
v_gene: TRBV7-6
abundance: -
d_gene: -
j_gene: TRBJ2-7

CDR3nt: TGTGCCAGAAGCTTGGGGCGGTGCCGGTCACCCCCCTACGAGCAGTACTTC
CDR3aa: CARSLGRCRSPPYEQYF
v_gene: TRBV5-3
abundance: -
d_gene: -
j_gene: TRBJ2-7

CDR3nt: TGTGCCAGCAGCTTAGTCAGACAAGAGACCCAGTACTTC
CDR3aa: CASSLVRQETQYF
v_gene: TRBV7-9
abundance: -
d_gene: -
j_gene: TRBJ2-5

CDR3nt: TGCGCCAGCAGCCCCAAAGGCAGCGATTCCTACAATGAGCAGTTCTTC
CDR3aa: CASSPKGSDSYNEQFF
v_gene: TRBV4-1
abundance: -
d_gene: -
j_gene: TRBJ2-1

CDR3nt: TGTGCCAGTAGTCCGCGACTAGCGGGAGGCTACGAGCAGTACTTC
CDR3aa: CASSPRLAGGYEQYF
v_gene: TRBV19
abundance: -
d_gene: TRBD2
j_gene: TRBJ2-7

CDR3nt: TGTGCCATCAGTGACCTGACCCCAGAGGCTTTCTTT
CDR3aa: CAISDLTPEAFF
v_gene: TRBV10-3
abundance: -
d_gene: -
j_gene: TRBJ1-1

CDR3nt: TGTGCCACCGAGGACGGCGGGGAGCTGTTTTTT
CDR3aa: CATEDGGELFF
v_gene: TRBV6-5
abundance: -
d_gene: -
j_gene: TRBJ2-2

CDR3nt: TGTGCCAGCAGCGTGGACGAGACAACATACAATGAGCAGTTCTTC
CDR3aa: CASSVDETTYNEQFF
v_gene: TRBV5-8
abundance: once
d_gene: -
j_gene: TRBJ2-1

CDR3nt: TGTGCCAGCAGCGCGGGCGAGTCGTCAGGGGTTAATCAGCCCCAGCATTTT
CDR3aa: CASSAGESSGVNQPQHF
v_gene: TRBV9
abundance: -
d_gene: -
j_gene: TRBJ1-5

CDR3nt: TGCGCCAGCAGCTACAGGACAGAAACCTACGAGCAGTACTTC
CDR3aa: CASSYRTETYEQYF
v_gene: TRBV5-1
abundance: -
d_gene: -
j_gene: TRBJ2-7

CDR3nt: TGTGCCAGCAGACTAGCGGGCACCCCCTCCGAGCAGTACTTC
CDR3aa: CASRLAGTPSEQYF
v_gene: TRBV27
abundance: once
d_gene: TRBD2
j_gene: TRBJ2-7

CDR3nt: TGTGCCAGCAGCTTGGTGGCAGGGGGCACTGAGCAGTTCTTC
CDR3aa: CASSLVAGGTEQFF
v_gene: TRBV5-4
abundance: -
d_gene: TRBD1
j_gene: TRBJ2-1

CDR3nt: TGTGCCAGCAGCTTAGGGGCGGGTAGCGACTACGAGCAGTACTTC
CDR3aa: CASSLGAGSDYEQYF
v_gene: TRBV7-2
abundance: -
d_gene: -
j_gene: TRBJ2-7

CDR3nt: TGTGCCTGGAGTGGGACAGGGGCTAATTCACCCCTCCACTTT
CDR3aa: CAWSGTGANSPLHF
v_gene: TRBV30
abundance: -
d_gene: TRBD1
j_gene: TRBJ1-6

CDR3nt: TGTGCCAGCAGCTTAGGAGTAGCAACTAATGAAAAACTGTTTTTT
CDR3aa: CASSLGVATNEKLFF
v_gene: TRBV11-2
abundance: -
d_gene: -
j_gene: TRBJ1-4

CDR3nt: TGCGCCAGCAGCCTACGACAGGGCAGCTCCTACGAGCAGTACTTC
CDR3aa: CASSLRQGSSYEQYF
v_gene: TRBV5-1
abundance: -
d_gene: TRBD1
j_gene: TRBJ2-7

CDR3nt: TGTGCCAGCAGTTCCGAACTGAACACTGAAGCTTTCTTT
CDR3aa: CASSSELNTEAFF
v_gene: TRBV6-5
abundance: -
d_gene: -
j_gene: TRBJ1-1

CDR3nt: TGTGCCTGGAGTGAGGGAATCGGTGGGAATGAGCAGTTCTTC
CDR3aa: CAWSEGIGGNEQFF
v_gene: TRBV30
abundance: -
d_gene: -
j_gene: TRBJ2-1

CDR3nt: TGCAGCGTGGGGCATGCGGGCTCCGGAAACACCATATATTTT
CDR3aa: CSVGHAGSGNTIYF
v_gene: TRBV29-1
abundance: -
d_gene: -
j_gene: TRBJ1-3

CDR3nt: TGTGCCAGCAGTGAATATCTCCACAATGAGCAGTTCTTC
CDR3aa: CASSEYLHNEQFF
v_gene: TRBV25-1
abundance: once
d_gene: -
j_gene: TRBJ2-1

CDR3nt: TGTGCCAGCAGCGACCCACAGGGGAACACTGAAGCTTTCTTT
CDR3aa: CASSDPQGNTEAFF
v_gene: TRBV7-8
abundance: -
d_gene: -
j_gene: TRBJ1-1

CDR3nt: TGTGCCAGCAGCTTAGGGAATGAAAAACTGTTTTTT
CDR3aa: CASSLGNEKLFF
v_gene: TRBV11-2
abundance: -
d_gene: -
j_gene: TRBJ1-4

CDR3nt: TGCGCCAGCAGTAGAGTAATTGGTCAGGGCGGGTTAGGGGCCCAGTACTTC
CDR3aa: CASSRVIGQGGLGAQYF
v_gene: TRBV10-2
abundance: -
d_gene: -
j_gene: TRBJ2-5

CDR3nt: TGTGCCAGCAGTTTAGCGGGAGGGCCAGGGACCCAGTACTTC
CDR3aa: CASSLAGGPGTQYF
v_gene: TRBV27
abundance: -
d_gene: TRBD2
j_gene: TRBJ2-5

CDR3nt: TGTGCCAGCAGTTACTCGAGCGAGTCCGGGGAGCTGTTTTTT
CDR3aa: CASSYSSESGELFF
v_gene: TRBV6-5
abundance: -
d_gene: -
j_gene: TRBJ2-2

CDR3nt: TGTGCCAGAAGCTTGTGTGTGGGGTGCCTTAATCAGCCCCAGCATTTT
CDR3aa: CARSLCVGCLNQPQHF
v_gene: TRBV5-3
abundance: -
d_gene: -
j_gene: TRBJ1-5

CDR3nt: TGTGCCTGGAGTGTCGAAGAGGCCGGGGAGCTGTTTTTT
CDR3aa: CAWSVEEAGELFF
v_gene: TRBV30
abundance: -
d_gene: -
j_gene: TRBJ2-2

CDR3nt: TGTGCCAGCAGTTTGGAGGGGGCCTACAATGAGCAGTTCTTC
CDR3aa: CASSLEGAYNEQFF
v_gene: TRBV27
abundance: once
d_gene: -
j_gene: TRBJ2-1

CDR3nt: TGTGCTAGTGGTTGGGACGGAAGACAAGAGACCCAGTACTTC
CDR3aa: CASGWDGRQETQYF
v_gene: TRBV12-5
abundance: once
d_gene: -
j_gene: TRBJ2-5

CDR3nt: TGCGCCAGCAGTGAGGACAGATTTTACTATGGCTACACCTTC
CDR3aa: CASSEDRFYYGYTF
v_gene: TRBV10-2
abundance: -
d_gene: -
j_gene: TRBJ1-2

CDR3nt: TGTGCCAGCAGTGATGGACAGGGTCCCTACGAGCAGTACTTC
CDR3aa: CASSDGQGPYEQYF
v_gene: TRBV6-1
abundance: -
d_gene: TRBD1
j_gene: TRBJ2-7

CDR3nt: TGCGCCAGCAGCCATCGGGGGCTCACTAATGAAAAACTGTTTTTT
CDR3aa: CASSHRGLTNEKLFF
v_gene: TRBV4-1
abundance: -
d_gene: -
j_gene: TRBJ1-4

CDR3nt: TGTGCCAGCAGTTTATTGACCGCTATGAACACTGAAGCTTTCTTT
CDR3aa: CASSLLTAMNTEAFF
v_gene: TRBV27
abundance: -
d_gene: -
j_gene: TRBJ1-1

CDR3nt: TGTGCCAGCAGCTTCGGGACGGAGTCCTACGAGCAGTACTTC
CDR3aa: CASSFGTESYEQYF
v_gene: TRBV11-2
abundance: -
d_gene: -
j_gene: TRBJ2-7

CDR3nt: TGTGCCAGCAGTTGGACAGGGGATAATTTCAATCAGCCCCAGCATTTT
CDR3aa: CASSWTGDNFNQPQHF
v_gene: TRBV2
abundance: -
d_gene: TRBD1
j_gene: TRBJ1-5

CDR3nt: TGTGCCAGCAGGTCGACAGGGGGCGTCCCTGAAGCTTTCTTT
CDR3aa: CASRSTGGVPEAFF
v_gene: TRBV27
abundance: once
d_gene: TRBD1
j_gene: TRBJ1-1

CDR3nt: TGTGCCAGCAGCAAAGCGCGGGATAGCGGGATGGAGGAGACCCAGTACTTC
CDR3aa: CASSKARDSGMEETQYF
v_gene: TRBV21-1
abundance: -
d_gene: -
j_gene: TRBJ2-5

CDR3nt: TGTGCCAGCAGCCTCTGGGGGGCGGACAACGAGCAGTACTTC
CDR3aa: CASSLWGADNEQYF
v_gene: TRBV9
abundance: -
d_gene: -
j_gene: TRBJ2-7

CDR3nt: TGTGCCAGCAACCCGGGACTAGCGGGGGGGCCCGTCTACAATGAGCAGTTCTTC
CDR3aa: CASNPGLAGGPVYNEQFF
v_gene: TRBV21-1
abundance: -
d_gene: -
j_gene: TRBJ2-1

CDR3nt: TGTGCCAGCAGAACCACAGGGGGCACTGAAGCTTTCTTT
CDR3aa: CASRTTGGTEAFF
v_gene: TRBV6-5
abundance: -
d_gene: TRBD1
j_gene: TRBJ1-1

CDR3nt: TGTGCCAGCAGTTATGGACCCTCCTACGAGCAGTACTTC
CDR3aa: CASSYGPSYEQYF
v_gene: TRBV6-1
abundance: -
d_gene: -
j_gene: TRBJ2-7

CDR3nt: TGTGCCAGCAGCTTATTAGGGGTAGACACTGAAGCTTTCTTT
CDR3aa: CASSLLGVDTEAFF
v_gene: TRBV7-8
abundance: -
d_gene: -
j_gene: TRBJ1-1

CDR3nt: TGCGCCAGCAGCGTCCAAGGACAGGGGGTCCCAGATACGCAGTATTTT
CDR3aa: CASSVQGQGVPDTQYF
v_gene: TRBV5-1
abundance: -
d_gene: TRBD1
j_gene: TRBJ2-3

CDR3nt: TGTGCCAGCAGTGCTAGCTTCTCCTACAATGAGCAGTTCTTC
CDR3aa: CASSASFSYNEQFF
v_gene: TRBV6-4
abundance: once
d_gene: -
j_gene: TRBJ2-1

CDR3nt: TGTGCCAGCAGCTTAGTAAAGGGGCAGAACTACGAGCAGTACTTC
CDR3aa: CASSLVKGQNYEQYF
v_gene: TRBV11-2
abundance: -
d_gene: -
j_gene: TRBJ2-7

CDR3nt: TGTGCCAGCAGCCCCCCGCGCGGTGGGACAGGGGAGGGGAACTATGGCTACACCTTC
CDR3aa: CASSPPRGGTGEGNYGYTF
v_gene: TRBV7-9
abundance: -
d_gene: TRBD1
j_gene: TRBJ1-2

CDR3nt: TGTGCCAGCAGCTTAGGAGCCTTATCGGCCCTCCACTTT
CDR3aa: CASSLGALSALHF
v_gene: TRBV11-2
abundance: few
d_gene: -
j_gene: TRBJ1-6

CDR3nt: TGTGCCAGCAGCTTCACAGGGCGGGGAAACTACGAGCAGTACTTC
CDR3aa: CASSFTGRGNYEQYF
v_gene: TRBV7-2
abundance: -
d_gene: -
j_gene: TRBJ2-7